This T cell receptor beta chain was identified during a study of blood T cell repertoires in COVID-19. About the research overall: Sources were T cells, B-cell-depleted T cells, or PBMCs; the material itself was cDNA or gDNA.

Sequencing used immunoSEQ multiplex PCR; TCRdb keeps in-frame clones, though not all of them. The sample lists 54,000 or so clones, over 75% occurring once. Unmatched junction bases numbered 10, after V lost 6 bases and J lost 5 bases. Germline values: CDR1 MNHEY, CDR2 SMNVEV (reference sequence). The length of the CDR3 is 15 residues. Material: peripheral blood. This rearrangement joins TRBV27 to TRBJ2-7; 10 bases are a match to TRBD1. The sequence derives from a man aged 80 or over with COVID-19, enrolled during active disease. The CDR3 is CASRNLGTGDHEQYF. The CDR3 coding sequence is TGTGCCAGCAGAAACCTCGGGACAGGGGACCACGAGCAGTACTTC.